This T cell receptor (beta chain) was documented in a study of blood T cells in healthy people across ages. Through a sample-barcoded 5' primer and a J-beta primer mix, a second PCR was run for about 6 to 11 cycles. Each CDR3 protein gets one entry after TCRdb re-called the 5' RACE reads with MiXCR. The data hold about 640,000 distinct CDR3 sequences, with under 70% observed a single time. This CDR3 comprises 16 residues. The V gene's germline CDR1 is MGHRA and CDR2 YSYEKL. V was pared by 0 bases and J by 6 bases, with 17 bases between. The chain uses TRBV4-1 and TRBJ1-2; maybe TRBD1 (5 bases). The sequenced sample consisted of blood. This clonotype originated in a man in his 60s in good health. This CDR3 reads CASSQDPQQGRDGYTF. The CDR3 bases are TGCGCCAGCAGCCAAGATCCCCAGCAGGGACGTGATGGCTACACCTTC.